This T cell receptor beta chain derives from a study of T-cell reconstitution after alpha-beta-depleted transplantation in children. Construction of the TCRbeta library involved unique molecular identifiers. TCRdb recomputed calls from the PCR reads with MiXCR, one row per CDR3 protein. This sample has 580,000 or so distinct CDR3 sequences, with about 21% found just once. This clonotype came up a few times. Losses at the gene ends were 7 bases for V and 5 bases for J; bases not matched to a gene: 5. From germline, CDR1 is MDHEN and CDR2 SYDVKM. The length of the CDR3 is 12 residues. The input for sequencing was PBMCs, mostly from graft donor cells, taken 360 days after TCRalphabeta/CD19-depleted stem cell transplant. The V gene is TRBV28, the J gene TRBJ2-7; 7 bases align to TRBD2. The TCR sequence derives from a boy under three years old who had a stem cell transplant for acute myeloid leukemia, so the T cells may come from the graft donor. The CDR3 here is CASMFRGDEQYV. The DNA of the CDR3 is TGTGCCAGCATGTTCCGGGGGGACGAGCAGTACGTC.